The subject of this entry is one T cell receptor (beta chain). Its specificity is unknown. The record originates from a study of cytomegalovirus exposure and HLA in healthy donors. Notes on the study in general: In a later analysis, CMV-associated beta chains were mostly HLA-associated, it appeared.

The CDR3 is 14 amino acids. V lost 1 base and J lost 5, with 8 bases in between. CDR1 and CDR2 from the germline V gene are LGHNT and FRNRAP. Donors had nominal health at sampling but likely had unrecorded immune exposures. The PCR ran on 60 Vbeta and 13 Jbeta primers. The repertoire was sequenced with immunoSEQ multiplex PCR; TCRdb's copy has only in-frame clones and lacks some. The sample holds roughly 160,000 clones; 80% to 90% are singletons and the top ten take approximately 7%. Sequences were obtained from PBMCs. The V gene is TRBV12-5, the J gene TRBJ2-2, with D perhaps matching TRBD1 (6 bases). This receptor was taken from a woman in her thirties in good health and CMV-seropositive. CDR3 sequence: CASGLDRETGELFF. The CDR3 nucleotides read TGTGCTAGTGGTTTGGACAGGGAGACCGGGGAGCTGTTTTTT.